These 25 T cell receptor beta chains originate from one sample sequenced in a study of cytomegalovirus exposure and HLA in healthy donors. TCRdb's table, derived via immunoSEQ multiplex PCR, lists solely in-frame clones and lacks some. This table holds 120,000 or so clones, approximately 90% found once. The sample taken for sequencing was PBMCs. These TCRs come from a woman younger than 30 in good health and CMV-seronegative.

The chain uses TRBV21-1 and TRBJ2-7; the D segment call TRBD2 is taken from the table without a DNA check. TRBV21-1 constitutes a pseudogene. CDR3 length: 15 amino acids. The CDR3 DNA reads as TGTGCCAGCAGCAAAGATATTAGCGGGAGGGACGAGCAGTACTTC. Its protein is CASSKDISGRDEQYF.

J is TRBJ2-4 and V is TRBV7-8, with a weak D call TRBD2 (7 bases). CDR3 size: 14 residues. CDR1 and CDR2 (germline): SGHVS, FQNEAQ. V shed 6 bases and J shed 8 bases, with 17 bases lying between them. CDR3 in amino acids: CASSSRGGSDIQYF. CDR3 DNA: TGTGCCAGCAGTTCGAGGGGGGGCTCGGACATTCAGTACTTC.

The gene calls are TRBV25-1 and TRBJ2-1; 8 positions match TRBD1. V was clipped by 6 bases and J by 0 bases; unmatched bases: 4. Germline assignment: CDR1 MGHDK and CDR2 SYGVNS. This CDR3 region has 15 residues. The CDR3 nucleotides are TGTGCCAGCAGGAGACAGGGGAGCTCCTACAATGAGCAGTTCTTC. Amino acids: CASRRQGSSYNEQFF.

The chain is built from TRBV10-2 and TRBJ2-7, with TRBD2 matching 10 bases. The germline CDR1 and CDR2 sequences are WSHSY and SAAADI. Trimming removed 6 bases from V and 3 bases from J; junction bases left unmatched: 8. CDR3 length: 15 amino acids. CDR3 in amino acids: CASRDGLADNYEQYF. In DNA, the CDR3 is TGCGCCAGCAGGGACGGACTAGCGGACAACTACGAGCAGTACTTC.

This chain connects TRBV7-9 to TRBJ1-1; D is possibly TRBD1 (6 bases). The CDR3 is made up of 15 amino acids. Germline V gives CDR1 SEHNR, CDR2 FQNEAQ (reference sequence). V was clipped by 1 base and J by 0 bases, with 9 bases between them. CDR3 in amino acids: CASSLGYRVNTEAFF. CDR3 bases: TGTGCCAGCAGCTTAGGTTACAGGGTGAACACTGAAGCTTTCTTT.

The chain employs TRBV5-6 and TRBJ2-5; 9 nucleotides align to TRBD1. The tail of the sequence fits TRBJ2-7 better, so the J call may be wrong. The CDR3 is 17 amino acids. Germline V gene data show CDR1 as SGHDT and CDR2 as YYEEEE. The CDR3 sequence is CASSLYPPGTGQYEQYF. CDR3 coding DNA: TGTGCCAGCAGCTTGTATCCCCCGGGGACAGGGCAGTACGAGCAGTACTTC.

This sequence joins TRBV4-3 and TRBJ2-3; no firm D call. V dropped 3 bases and J dropped 4 bases, with 14 bases sitting between them. The CDR3 loop spans 15 amino acids. The V gene's germline CDR1 is LGHNA and CDR2 YSLEER. CDR3 in amino acids: CASSHSPGLADTQYF. The CDR3 nucleotides are TGCGCCAGCAGCCACTCCCCAGGTTTGGCAGATACGCAGTATTTT.

The chain carries TRBV23-1 and TRBJ1-5; possible D gene TRBD1, 6 bases. TRBV23-1 is assigned to the ORF class and has an uncertain function. Trimming removed 4 bases at V and 4 bases at J, with 14 bases between. This CDR3 is built from 15 residues. CDR3 sequence (DNA): TGCGCCAGCAGTCCTTCTGGCAGGGGAAATCAGCCCCAGCATTTT. As protein: CASSPSGRGNQPQHF.

This rearrangement joins TRBV12-5 to TRBJ2-2; no clear D. V was pared by 1 base and J by 8 bases, with 11 bases between. This CDR3 is 14 amino acids long. Germline V gene lookup returns CDR1 LGHNT and CDR2 FRNRAP. DNA of the CDR3: TGTGCTAGTGGTTTGGACGGGTGGTCTGGGGAGCTGTTTTTT. It codes for CASGLDGWSGELFF.

The CDR3 reads CASSVAGGTSSYNEQFF. The CDR3 DNA is TGTGCCAGCAGTGTTGCGGGGGGGACCAGCTCCTACAATGAGCAGTTCTTC. This rearrangement joins TRBV6-7 to TRBJ2-1; 9 bases are shared with TRBD2. TRBV6-7 is labeled an ORF, and its function is uncertain. V lost 5 bases, J lost 0 bases, and 8 bases stayed unmatched. The length of the CDR3 is 17 residues.

The gene calls are TRBV9 and TRBJ1-6; D may be TRBD1 (6 bases). The CDR3 is 15 amino acids. Germline loops: CDR1 SGDLS, CDR2 YYNGEE. Trimming stripped 2 bases from V and 5 bases from J, with 11 bases between. The chain's CDR3 is CASSVRGANNSPLHF. The CDR3 DNA follows: TGTGCCAGCAGCGTCCGGGGGGCTAATAATTCACCCCTCCACTTT.

The V call is TRBV6-5, the J call TRBJ1-4; 8 positions match TRBD1. V dropped 5 bases and J dropped 6; count of bases not matched to a gene: 5. This CDR3 is 14 amino acids long. Germline lookup yields CDR1 MNHEY and CDR2 SVGAGI. The CDR3 protein is CASSPGTGHEKLFF. In DNA form, the CDR3 reads TGTGCCAGCAGTCCCGGGACAGGTCATGAAAAACTGTTTTTT.

The V gene is TRBV28, the J gene TRBJ1-4, with D hard to call. V lost 6 bases, J lost 7 bases, and 18 bases lay in between. CDR1 MDHEN and CDR2 SYDVKM come from the germline V gene. The CDR3 has 15 amino acids. The CDR3 DNA is TGTGCCAGCAGCGACTCAGTGACGAGCATTGAAAAACTGTTTTTT. The encoded protein is CASSDSVTSIEKLFF.

The V gene is TRBV7-9, the J gene TRBJ2-7; 9 bases are shared with TRBD1. CDR3 length equals 16 residues. Trimming at V came to 4 bases and at J to 5 bases, leaving 12 bases not matched to a gene. CDR1 is SEHNR and CDR2 is FQNEAQ in the germline V gene (reference sequence). CDR3 amino acids: CASSSLSDRGKDEQYF. In DNA form, the CDR3 reads TGTGCCAGCAGCTCTCTTTCGGACAGGGGTAAGGACGAGCAGTACTTC.

The rearrangement joins TRBV5-1 to TRBJ1-4; 10 nucleotides agree with TRBD1. This CDR3 comprises 15 residues. Germline V gene data show CDR1 as SGHRS and CDR2 as YFSETQ. V gave up 7 bases and J gave up 1 base; unmatched junction bases: 4. The CDR3 here is CASGTGDGTNEKLFF. DNA of the CDR3: TGCGCCAGCGGGACAGGGGACGGAACTAATGAAAAACTGTTTTTT.

The chain uses TRBV27 and TRBJ2-7; 7 bases line up with TRBD1. Germline V gene lookup returns CDR1 MNHEY and CDR2 SMNVEV (reference sequence). The V segment lost 6 bases and the J segment 2 bases; nucleotides outside the gene matches: 10. The CDR3 is made up of 15 amino acids. The chain's CDR3 is CASRDYNRGTYEQYF. CDR3 coding DNA: TGTGCCAGCAGGGATTACAACAGGGGAACCTACGAGCAGTACTTC.

The chain couples TRBV7-3 to TRBJ2-1, with TRBD2 matching over 10 bases. Germline V gives CDR1 SGHTA, CDR2 FQGTGA. This CDR3 is built from 15 residues. The V gene end was trimmed by 5 bases and the J gene end by 6 bases; junction bases not matched to a gene: 7. Here the CDR3 DNA reads TGTGCCAGCAGCCCCCCTAGCGGGAGTACCAATGAGCAGTTCTTC. It yields the protein CASSPPSGSTNEQFF.

The chain couples TRBV29-1 to TRBJ1-5, with D possibly matching TRBD1 (5 bases). Looked up from germline, CDR1 is SQVTM and CDR2 is ANQGSEA. This CDR3 is built from 14 residues. Trimming removed 6 bases at V and 2 bases at J, with 14 bases between. For the CDR3, the DNA is TGCAGCGTGACAGTCCATGGGGGCAATCAGCCCCAGCATTTT. Encoded protein: CSVTVHGGNQPQHF. The variable domain in full, with the rest retrieved from reference TRBV29-1 and TRBJ1-5, is SAVISQKPSRDICQRGTSLTIQCQVDSQVTMMFWYRQQPGQSLTLIATANQGSEATYESGFVIDKFPISRPNLTFSTLTVSNMSPEDSSIYLCSVTVHGGNQPQHFGDGTRLSIL.

The rearrangement links TRBV28 to TRBJ2-7; 10 nucleotides align to TRBD2. The CDR3 contains 14 residues. Trimming took 6 bases from V and 1 from J; bases not matched to a gene: 3. Germline V gene lookup returns CDR1 MDHEN and CDR2 SYDVKM. CDR3: CASRVAGGSYEQYF. As DNA, the CDR3 is TGTGCCAGCAGAGTAGCGGGAGGTTCCTACGAGCAGTACTTC.

The chain joins TRBV7-3 to TRBJ2-2; D may be TRBD2 (6 bases). The CDR3 length is 15 residues. Trimming removed 5 bases at V and 4 bases at J, with 14 bases between. Germline V gene lookup returns CDR1 SGHTA and CDR2 FQGTGA. The CDR3 DNA reads as TGTGCCAGCAGCGCACACGGGGACTTCACCGGGGAGCTGTTTTTT. Translated, it gives CASSAHGDFTGELFF. Filled out from reference TRBV7-3 and TRBJ2-2, the complete variable domain reads GAGVSQTPSNKVTEKGKYVELRCDPISGHTALYWYRQSLGQGPEFLIYFQGTGAADDSGLPNDRFFAVRPEGSVSTLKIQRTERGDSAVYLCASSAHGDFTGELFFGEGSRLTVL.

The chain has TRBV7-9 and TRBJ2-1; 10 bases line up with TRBD1. Trimming removed 4 bases from V and 3 bases from J; junction bases left unmatched: 6. The CDR3 is made up of 16 amino acids. The germline gives CDR1 SEHNR, CDR2 FQNEAQ (reference sequence). The CDR3, as DNA: TGTGCCAGCAGCTCTAGGACAGGGGGAATCTACAATGAGCAGTTCTTC. This codes for CASSSRTGGIYNEQFF.

The V call is TRBV7-9, the J call TRBJ2-5; 7 bases match TRBD2. V was pared by 10 bases and J by 2 bases, with 4 bases of the junction left unmatched. CDR1 is SEHNR and CDR2 is FQNEAQ in the germline V gene (reference sequence). This CDR3 comprises 12 residues. CDR3 sequence (DNA): TGTGCCATTCAGCGGGGACAAGAGACCCAGTACTTC. Its translation: CAIQRGQETQYF.

The table lists this clone with a count of one. V and J are TRBV9 and TRBJ2-1, with 14 positions matching TRBD2. The germline V gene has CDR1 SGDLS and CDR2 YYNGEE. Trimming removed 5 bases from V and 2 bases from J; junction bases left unmatched: 9. This CDR3 is built from 18 residues. This CDR3 reads CASSAGLAGEIAYNEQFF. The CDR3 bases are TGTGCCAGCAGTGCGGGACTAGCGGGAGAGATCGCCTACAATGAGCAGTTCTTC. Using reference TRBV9 and TRBJ2-1 for the parts outside the CDR3, the full variable domain is DSGVTQTPKHLITATGQRVTLRCSPRSGDLSVYWYQQSLDQGLQFLIQYYNGEERAKGNILERFSAQQFPDLHSELNLSSLELGDSALYFCASSAGLAGEIAYNEQFFGPGTRLTVL.

V usage is TRBV1 and J usage is TRBJ2-7; TRBD2 is the table's D call and was not checked against the DNA. TRBV1 corresponds to a pseudogene. The CDR3 length is 16 residues. The DNA for the CDR3 is TGCACCAGCAGCCAAGATCCAGCGGGAGGGACATACGAGCAGTACTTC. Translation gives CTSSQDPAGGTYEQYF.

The V gene is TRBV27, the J gene TRBJ1-1; 7 nucleotides line up with TRBD1. The germline gives CDR1 MNHEY, CDR2 SMNVEV (reference sequence). The V gene end was trimmed by 4 bases and the J gene end by 2 bases; junction bases not matched to a gene: 7. The CDR3 sequence is 15 residues long. The CDR3 DNA reads as TGTGCCAGCAGTTACCGCGGGACAGCAAACACTGAAGCTTTCTTT. Its translation is CASSYRGTANTEAFF.